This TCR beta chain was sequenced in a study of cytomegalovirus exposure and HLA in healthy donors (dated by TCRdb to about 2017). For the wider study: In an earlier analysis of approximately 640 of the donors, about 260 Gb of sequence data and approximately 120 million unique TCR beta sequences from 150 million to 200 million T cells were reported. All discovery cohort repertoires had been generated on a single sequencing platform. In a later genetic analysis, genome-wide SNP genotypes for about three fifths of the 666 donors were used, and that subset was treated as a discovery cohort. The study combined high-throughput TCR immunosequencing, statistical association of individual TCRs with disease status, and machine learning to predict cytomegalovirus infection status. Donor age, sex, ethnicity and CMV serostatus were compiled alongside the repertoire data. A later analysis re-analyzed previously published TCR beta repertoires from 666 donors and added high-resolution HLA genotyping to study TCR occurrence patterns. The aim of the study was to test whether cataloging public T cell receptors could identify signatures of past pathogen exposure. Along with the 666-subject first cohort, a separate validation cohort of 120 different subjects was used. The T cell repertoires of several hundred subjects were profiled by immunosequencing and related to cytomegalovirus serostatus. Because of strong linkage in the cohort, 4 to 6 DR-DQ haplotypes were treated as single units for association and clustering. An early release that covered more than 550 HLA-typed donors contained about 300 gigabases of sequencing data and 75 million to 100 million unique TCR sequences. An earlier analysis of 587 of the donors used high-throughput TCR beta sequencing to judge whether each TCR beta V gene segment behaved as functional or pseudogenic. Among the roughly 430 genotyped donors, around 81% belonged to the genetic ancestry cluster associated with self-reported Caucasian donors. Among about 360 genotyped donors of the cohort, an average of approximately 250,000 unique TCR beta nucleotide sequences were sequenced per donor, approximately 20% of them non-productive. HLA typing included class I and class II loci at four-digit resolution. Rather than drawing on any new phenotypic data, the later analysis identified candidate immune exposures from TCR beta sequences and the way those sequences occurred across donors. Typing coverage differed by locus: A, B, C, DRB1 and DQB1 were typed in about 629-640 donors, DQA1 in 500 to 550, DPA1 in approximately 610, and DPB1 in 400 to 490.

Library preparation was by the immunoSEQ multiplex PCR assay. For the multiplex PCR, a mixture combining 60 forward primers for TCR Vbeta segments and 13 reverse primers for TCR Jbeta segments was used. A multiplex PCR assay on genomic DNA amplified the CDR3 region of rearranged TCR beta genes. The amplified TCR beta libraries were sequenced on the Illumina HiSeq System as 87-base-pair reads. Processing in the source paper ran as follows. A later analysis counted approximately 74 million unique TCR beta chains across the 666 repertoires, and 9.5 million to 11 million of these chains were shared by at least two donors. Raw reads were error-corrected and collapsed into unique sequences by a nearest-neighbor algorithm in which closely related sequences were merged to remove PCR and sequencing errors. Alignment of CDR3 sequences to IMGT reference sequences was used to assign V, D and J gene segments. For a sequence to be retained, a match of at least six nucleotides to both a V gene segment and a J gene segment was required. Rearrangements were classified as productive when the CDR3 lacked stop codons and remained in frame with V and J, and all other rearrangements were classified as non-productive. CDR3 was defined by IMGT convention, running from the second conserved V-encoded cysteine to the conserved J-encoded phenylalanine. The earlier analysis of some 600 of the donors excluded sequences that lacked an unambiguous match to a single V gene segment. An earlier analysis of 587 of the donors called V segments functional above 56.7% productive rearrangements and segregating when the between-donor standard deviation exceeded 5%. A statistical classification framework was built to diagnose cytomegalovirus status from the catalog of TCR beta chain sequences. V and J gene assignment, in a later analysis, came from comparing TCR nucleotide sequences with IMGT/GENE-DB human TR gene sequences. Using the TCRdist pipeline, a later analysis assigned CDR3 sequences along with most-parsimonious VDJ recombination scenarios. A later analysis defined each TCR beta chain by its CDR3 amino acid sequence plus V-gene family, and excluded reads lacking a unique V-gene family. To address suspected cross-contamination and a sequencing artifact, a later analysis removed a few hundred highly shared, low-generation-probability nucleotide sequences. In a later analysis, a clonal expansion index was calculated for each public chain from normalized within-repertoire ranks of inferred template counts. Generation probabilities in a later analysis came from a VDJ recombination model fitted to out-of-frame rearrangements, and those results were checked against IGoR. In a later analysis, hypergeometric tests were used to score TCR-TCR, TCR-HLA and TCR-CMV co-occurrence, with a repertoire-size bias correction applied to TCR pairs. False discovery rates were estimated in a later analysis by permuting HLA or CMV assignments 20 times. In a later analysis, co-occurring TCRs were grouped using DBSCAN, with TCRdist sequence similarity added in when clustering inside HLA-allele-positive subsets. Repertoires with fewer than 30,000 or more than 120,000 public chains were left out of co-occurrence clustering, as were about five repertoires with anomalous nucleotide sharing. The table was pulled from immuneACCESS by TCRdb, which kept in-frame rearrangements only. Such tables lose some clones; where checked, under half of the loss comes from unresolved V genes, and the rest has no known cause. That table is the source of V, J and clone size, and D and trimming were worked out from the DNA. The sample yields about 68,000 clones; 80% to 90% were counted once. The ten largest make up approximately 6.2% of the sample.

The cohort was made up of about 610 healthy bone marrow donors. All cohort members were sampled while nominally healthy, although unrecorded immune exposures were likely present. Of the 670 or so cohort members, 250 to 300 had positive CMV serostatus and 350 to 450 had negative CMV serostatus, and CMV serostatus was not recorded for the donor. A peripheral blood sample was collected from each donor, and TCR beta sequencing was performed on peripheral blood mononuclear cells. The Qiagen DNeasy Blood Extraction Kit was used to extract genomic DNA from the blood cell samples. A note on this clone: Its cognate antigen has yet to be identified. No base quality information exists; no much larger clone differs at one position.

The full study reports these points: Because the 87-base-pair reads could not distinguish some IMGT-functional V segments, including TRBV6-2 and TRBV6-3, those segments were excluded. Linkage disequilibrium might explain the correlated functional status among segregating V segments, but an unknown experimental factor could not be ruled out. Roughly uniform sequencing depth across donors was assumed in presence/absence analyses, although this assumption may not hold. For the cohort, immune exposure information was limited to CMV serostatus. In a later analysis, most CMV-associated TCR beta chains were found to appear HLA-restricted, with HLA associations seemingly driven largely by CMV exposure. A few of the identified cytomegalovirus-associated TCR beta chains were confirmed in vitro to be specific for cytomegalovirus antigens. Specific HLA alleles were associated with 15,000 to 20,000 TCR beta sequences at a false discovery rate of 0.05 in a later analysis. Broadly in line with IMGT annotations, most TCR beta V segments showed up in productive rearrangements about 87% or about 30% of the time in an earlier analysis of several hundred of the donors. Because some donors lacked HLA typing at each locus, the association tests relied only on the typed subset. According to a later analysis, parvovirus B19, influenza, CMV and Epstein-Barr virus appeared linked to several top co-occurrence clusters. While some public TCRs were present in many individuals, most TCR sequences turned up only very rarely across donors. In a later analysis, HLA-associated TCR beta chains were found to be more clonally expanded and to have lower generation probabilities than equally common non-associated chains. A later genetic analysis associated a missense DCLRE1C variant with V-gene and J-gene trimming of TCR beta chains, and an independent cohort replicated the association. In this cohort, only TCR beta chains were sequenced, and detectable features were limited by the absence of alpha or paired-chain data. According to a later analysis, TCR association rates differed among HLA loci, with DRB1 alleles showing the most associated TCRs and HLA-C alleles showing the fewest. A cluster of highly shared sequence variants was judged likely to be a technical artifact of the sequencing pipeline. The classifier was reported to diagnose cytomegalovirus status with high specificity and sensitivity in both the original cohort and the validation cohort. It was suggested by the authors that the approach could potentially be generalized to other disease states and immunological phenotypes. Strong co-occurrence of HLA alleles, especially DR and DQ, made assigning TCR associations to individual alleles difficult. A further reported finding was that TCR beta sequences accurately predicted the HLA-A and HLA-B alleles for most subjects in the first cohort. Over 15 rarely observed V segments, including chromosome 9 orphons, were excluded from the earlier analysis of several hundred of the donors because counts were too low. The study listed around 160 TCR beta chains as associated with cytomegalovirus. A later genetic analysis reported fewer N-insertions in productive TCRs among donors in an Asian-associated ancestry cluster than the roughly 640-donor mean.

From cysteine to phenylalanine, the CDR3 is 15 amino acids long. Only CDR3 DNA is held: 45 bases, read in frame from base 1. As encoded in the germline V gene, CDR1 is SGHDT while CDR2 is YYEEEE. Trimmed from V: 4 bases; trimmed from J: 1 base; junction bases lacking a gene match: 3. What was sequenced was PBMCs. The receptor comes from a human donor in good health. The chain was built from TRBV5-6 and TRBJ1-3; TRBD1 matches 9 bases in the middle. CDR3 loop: CASSGTGLSGNTIYF. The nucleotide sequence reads TGTGCCAGCAGCGGGACAGGGCTGTCTGGAAACACCATATATTTT.